This paragraph reports one TCR beta chain. Its antigen remains unidentified. This entry belongs to a study of Graves' ophthalmopathy and Graves' hyperthyroidism. Study outcomes and limitations: Distinction of ophthalmopathy from stable hyperthyroidism by a 13-signature model reached approximately 90% sensitivity and 81.08% specificity.

Amplification of TCR beta CDR3 regions used RNA transcripts. HTBI primers were employed in first-round RT-PCR, then a second-round multiplex PCR followed. From the multiplex PCR reads, TCRdb called clonotypes with MiXCR, one entry per CDR3 protein. This sample carries under 350,000 distinct CDR3 sequences, 17% of them seen once, and the ten largest clones take 12%. Trimming took 2 bases from V and 1 from J; bases not matched to a gene: 4. CDR3 length: 15 amino acids. CDR1 is SNHLY, CDR2 FYNNEI, per germline. The sequence was collected from an adult man with Graves' ophthalmopathy. Sequenced input: peripheral blood. V usage is TRBV2 and J usage is TRBJ2-5; 7 bases are a match to TRBD2. In DNA form, the CDR3 reads TGTGCCAGCAGTGAACTGACTAGCCTCCAAGAGACCCAGTACTTC. It codes for CASSELTSLQETQYF. The whole variable domain, remainder taken from reference TRBV2 and TRBJ2-5, is EPEVTQTPSHQVTQMGQEVILRCVPISNHLYFYWYRQILGQKVEFLVSFYNNEISEKSEIFDDQFSVERPDGSNFTLKIRSTKLEDSAMYFCASSELTSLQETQYFGPGTRLLVL.